The 18 T cell receptor beta chains below were found in one sample sequenced in a study of T cell changes during pregnancy in multiple sclerosis. Generated by immunoSEQ multiplex PCR, the TCRdb table keeps only in-frame clones and is missing some. Of 35,000 to 45,000 clones listed, nearly 90% are singletons. Sequencing was performed on CD4+ T cells from peripheral blood mononuclear cells, taken after pregnancy. Receptors were obtained from a female donor with multiple sclerosis, enrolled in a pregnancy study.

The rearrangement uses TRBV5-5 and TRBJ2-7; 7 bases are shared with TRBD1. The CDR3 runs 14 residues. J lost 0 bases, V lost 7 bases, and 7 bases had no gene match. Germline lookup yields CDR1 SGHKS and CDR2 YYEKEE (reference sequence). CDR3: CASCRDSLSYEQYF. CDR3 sequence (DNA): TGTGCCAGCTGCCGGGACAGCCTCTCCTACGAGCAGTACTTC.

The rearrangement joins TRBV28 to TRBJ1-4; 8 bases agree with TRBD1. Germline-derived CDR1 and CDR2 are MDHEN and SYDVKM. After removal of 3 bases from V and 6 bases from J, the junction contained 9 bases not matched to a gene. The CDR3 is 16 amino acids. The chain's CDR3 is CASSFSRQGRHEKLFF. The DNA for the CDR3 is TGTGCCAGCAGTTTTTCCCGACAGGGGCGCCATGAAAAACTGTTTTTT.

This chain joins TRBV19 and TRBJ2-7, with 9 bases that match TRBD1. The CDR3 has 12 amino acids. Germline V gene lookup returns CDR1 LNHDA and CDR2 SQIVND (reference sequence). Trimming removed 6 bases from V and 6 bases from J; junction bases left unmatched: 3. The CDR3 region has the DNA TGTGCCAGTAGACCGGACAGGGGCGAGCAGTACTTC. It codes for CASRPDRGEQYF.

CDR3 nucleotides: TGCAGCGTCGTCTACAGGACCCCCTACGAGCAGTACTTC. It specifies CSVVYRTPYEQYF. V gene TRBV29-1 combines with J gene TRBJ2-7, with a possible D match to TRBD1 (5 bases). CDR1 and CDR2 (germline): SQVTM, ANQGSEA. The CDR3 is made up of 13 amino acids. V lost 6 bases to trimming and J lost 2 bases, with 14 bases between them.

The V and J genes are TRBV18 and TRBJ2-5, with TRBD2 identical over 7 bases. The CDR3 extends over 17 amino acids. The V gene's germline CDR1 is KGHSH and CDR2 LQKENI. Unmatched junction bases numbered 10, after V lost 2 bases and J lost 1 base. CDR3 amino acids: CASSPRPGGDLQETQYF. CDR3 nucleotides: TGTGCCAGCTCACCAAGGCCGGGGGGAGACCTCCAAGAGACCCAGTACTTC.

This clone was counted once. J is TRBJ2-7 and V is TRBV2; D is possibly TRBD2 (5 bases). This CDR3 is built from 11 residues. V was clipped by 6 bases and J by 7 bases, with 10 bases between them. Germline CDR1 SNHLY, CDR2 FYNNEI. CDR3 nucleotide sequence: TGTGCCAGCAGCGCCCGGACTGAGCAGTACTTC. This codes for CASSARTEQYF.

The rearrangement uses TRBV10-3 and TRBJ1-5; perhaps TRBD1 as D (6 bases). The CDR3 loop spans 16 amino acids. Trimming removed 0 bases at V and 4 bases at J, with 13 bases between. Germline assignment: CDR1 ENHRY and CDR2 SYGVKD. The DNA for the CDR3 is TGTGCCATCAGTGAGTCGTGGGGACACCCGAATCAGCCCCAGCATTTT. Amino acids: CAISESWGHPNQPQHF.

The chain has TRBV5-1 and TRBJ2-5; TRBD1 might be the D (7 bases). The CDR3 sequence is 15 residues long. V dropped 2 bases and J dropped 6 bases, with 17 bases sitting between them. Germline values: CDR1 SGHRS, CDR2 YFSETQ. CDR3 nucleotides: TGCGCCAGCAGCTTCGCTACAGGGGAGGTAAAGACCCAGTACTTC. Protein sequence: CASSFATGEVKTQYF.

The chain links TRBV5-1 to TRBJ1-2, with 10 bases that match TRBD1. CDR3 length: 14 residues. With V trimmed by 4 bases and J by 8 bases, 8 bases remained unmatched. Per germline, CDR1 SGHRS and CDR2 YFSETQ. Here the CDR3 reads CASSPSGQGSGYTF. In DNA form, the CDR3 reads TGCGCCAGCAGCCCGTCGGGACAGGGGTCAGGCTACACCTTC.

The J gene is TRBJ2-7, the V gene TRBV9; TRBD1 aligns across 8 bases. CDR1 is SGDLS and CDR2 is YYNGEE in the germline V gene. The CDR3 sequence is 14 residues long. Unmatched junction bases numbered 6, after V lost 4 bases and J lost 3 bases. CDR3 bases: TGTGCCAGCAGCCCTCGACAGGGGCGCTACGAGCAGTACTTC. This encodes CASSPRQGRYEQYF.

A few counts support this clone. The gene calls are TRBV7-3 and TRBJ2-2, with 9 bases matching TRBD2. After removal of 4 bases from V and 5 bases from J, the junction contained 11 bases not matched to a gene. The CDR3 runs to 17 residues. Germline V lookup: CDR1 SGHTA, CDR2 FQGTGA. DNA for the CDR3: TGTGCCAGCAGCTCCTCTGGCGGGGGGGCCGGGACCGGGGAGCTGTTTTTT. The encoded protein is CASSSSGGGAGTGELFF. The full variable domain, completed using reference TRBV7-3 and TRBJ2-2, is GAGVSQTPSNKVTEKGKYVELRCDPISGHTALYWYRQSLGQGPEFLIYFQGTGAADDSGLPNDRFFAVRPEGSVSTLKIQRTERGDSAVYLCASSSSGGGAGTGELFFGEGSRLTVL.

This clone has just one count. V gene TRBV4-2 combines with J gene TRBJ2-1, with 12 nucleotides matching TRBD2. CDR1 and CDR2 from the germline V gene are LGHNA and YNFKEQ. The CDR3 contains 18 residues. Trimming removed 1 base from V and 6 bases from J; junction bases left unmatched: 10. CDR3 bases: TGTGCCAGCAGCCAAGTACACCGGACTAGCGGGGTCTCCAATGAGCAGTTCTTC. Its translation: CASSQVHRTSGVSNEQFF.

V usage is TRBV2 and J usage is TRBJ2-2; no clear D. Trimming removed 4 bases from V and 9 bases from J, with 12 bases in between. The germline CDR1 and CDR2 sequences are SNHLY and FYNNEI. CDR3 length: 13 residues. The CDR3 sequence: CASSGLTIRELFF. The CDR3 bases are TGTGCCAGCAGTGGACTGACCATCCGGGAGCTGTTTTTT.

This chain connects TRBV29-1 to TRBJ2-7; 7 bases are shared with TRBD1. The V gene's germline CDR1 is SQVTM and CDR2 ANQGSEA. This CDR3 region has 12 residues. The V segment lost 6 bases and the J segment 5 bases; nucleotides outside the gene matches: 7. DNA for the CDR3: TGCAGCGTGGCAAGGGGGCTTAACGAGCAGTACTTC. The encoded protein is CSVARGLNEQYF.

This chain uses TRBV10-1 with TRBJ2-1; TRBD2 agrees at 11 bases. Germline CDR1 and CDR2: WNHNN and SYGVQD (reference sequence). Germline trimming cut 4 bases from V and 7 bases from J; bases unmatched to any gene: 6. The CDR3 sequence is 15 residues long. Here the CDR3 reads CASSGTSGGFNEQFF. DNA for the CDR3: TGCGCCAGCAGTGGAACTAGCGGGGGTTTTAATGAGCAGTTCTTC.

This chain connects TRBV6-5 to TRBJ1-4, with D unresolved. V was cut by 2 bases and J by 5 bases, with 6 bases left in between. This CDR3 has 13 amino acids. Germline lookup yields CDR1 MNHEY and CDR2 SVGAGI. This CDR3 reads CASSYVLNEKLFF. The CDR3 region has the DNA TGTGCCAGCAGTTACGTTTTAAATGAAAAACTGTTTTTT.

V and J are TRBV18 and TRBJ2-6; D ambiguous. CDR3 length: 14 residues. In germline, CDR1 is KGHSH, CDR2 LQKENI. V was cut by 3 bases and J by 0 bases, with 3 bases left in between. The CDR3 DNA sequence: TGTGCCAGCTCACCCCTCTCTGGGGCCAACGTCCTGACTTTC. Translation: CASSPLSGANVLTF.

This clone was seen once. J is TRBJ1-1 and V is TRBV18, with TRBD1 identical over 12 bases. This CDR3 is built from 17 residues. With V trimmed by 4 bases and J by 0 bases, 6 bases remained unmatched. The germline gives CDR1 KGHSH, CDR2 LQKENI. In nucleotides, the CDR3 is TGTGCCAGCTCACGGGACAGGGGGCGACGGGTGAACACTGAAGCTTTCTTT. Residues: CASSRDRGRRVNTEAFF.